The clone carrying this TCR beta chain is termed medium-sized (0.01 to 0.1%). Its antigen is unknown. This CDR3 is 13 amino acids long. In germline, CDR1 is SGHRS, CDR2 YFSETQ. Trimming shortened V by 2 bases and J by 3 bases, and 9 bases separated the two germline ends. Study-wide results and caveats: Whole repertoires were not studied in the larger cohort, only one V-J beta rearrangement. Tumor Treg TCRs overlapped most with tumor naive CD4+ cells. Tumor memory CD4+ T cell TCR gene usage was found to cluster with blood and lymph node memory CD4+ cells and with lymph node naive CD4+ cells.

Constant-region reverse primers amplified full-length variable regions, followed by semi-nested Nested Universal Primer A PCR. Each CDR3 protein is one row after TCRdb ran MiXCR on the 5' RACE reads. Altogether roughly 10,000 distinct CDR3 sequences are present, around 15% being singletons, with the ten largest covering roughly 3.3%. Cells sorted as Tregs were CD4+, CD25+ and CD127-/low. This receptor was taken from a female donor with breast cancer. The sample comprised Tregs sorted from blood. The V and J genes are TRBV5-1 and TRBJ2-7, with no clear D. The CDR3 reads CASSFRTDYEQYF. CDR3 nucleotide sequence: TGCGCCAGCAGCTTCAGGACGGACTACGAGCAGTACTTC.